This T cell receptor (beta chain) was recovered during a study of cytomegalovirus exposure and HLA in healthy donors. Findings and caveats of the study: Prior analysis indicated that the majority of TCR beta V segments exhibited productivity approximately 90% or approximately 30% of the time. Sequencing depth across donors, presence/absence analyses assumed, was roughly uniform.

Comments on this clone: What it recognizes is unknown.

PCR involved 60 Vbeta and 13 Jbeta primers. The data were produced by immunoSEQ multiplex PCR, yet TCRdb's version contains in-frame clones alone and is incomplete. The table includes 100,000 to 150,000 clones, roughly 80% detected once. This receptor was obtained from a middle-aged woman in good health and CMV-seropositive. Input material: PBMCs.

The CDR3 region is CASITPDREGVSGYTF. DNA for the CDR3: TGTGCCAGCATCACCCCGGACAGGGAAGGAGTGAGTGGCTACACCTTC. The V gene is TRBV7-9, the J gene TRBJ1-2; TRBD1 matches 8 bases. Germline V gene sequence: CDR1 SEHNR, CDR2 FQNEAQ (reference sequence). The CDR3 runs 16 residues. V was clipped by 7 bases and J by 7 bases; unmatched bases: 17.